Below, 29 T cell receptor beta chains from the same sample are listed, as sequenced in a study of blood T cell repertoires in COVID-19. The protocol was immunoSEQ multiplex PCR, while the TCRdb copy is restricted to in-frame clones and leaves out a portion. The sample yields under 60,000 clones, about 90% seen once. The specimen was peripheral blood. The receptors were gathered from a human donor in a cohort sampled during active COVID-19.

The CDR3 spells CASSSVGGYGYTF. The DNA for the CDR3 is TGTGCCAGCAGCTCTGTGGGAGGCTATGGCTACACCTTC. The chain joins TRBV7-3 to TRBJ1-2; the D is unclear. V dropped 4 bases and J dropped 4 bases, with 10 bases sitting between them. The CDR3 spans 13 residues. The V gene's germline CDR1 is SGHTA and CDR2 FQGTGA.

The chain employs TRBV19 and TRBJ2-3; 8 nucleotides line up with TRBD2. After removal of 4 bases from V and 2 bases from J, the junction contained 14 bases not matched to a gene. The CDR3 runs to 18 residues. Germline V CDR1 and CDR2: LNHDA, SQIVND (reference sequence). This chain's CDR3 is CASSKPLALAGSTDTQYF. The CDR3 nucleotides read TGTGCCAGTAGTAAACCCCTGGCGCTAGCGGGCTCCACAGATACGCAGTATTTT.

The gene calls are TRBV7-2 and TRBJ1-4, with no clear D. Germline V gene lookup returns CDR1 SGHTA and CDR2 FQGNSA. There are 16 residues in the CDR3. V dropped 1 base and J dropped 8 bases, with 17 bases sitting between them. This CDR3 reads CASSLEVGRPGEKLFF. CDR3 sequence (DNA): TGTGCCAGCAGCTTAGAAGTCGGCCGCCCGGGGGAAAAACTGTTTTTT. Using reference TRBV7-2 and TRBJ1-4 for the parts outside the CDR3, the full variable domain is GAGVSQSPSNKVTEKGKDVELRCDPISGHTALYWYRQSLGQGLEFLIYFQGNSAPDKSGLPSDRFSAERTGGSVSTLTIQRTQQEDSAVYLCASSLEVGRPGEKLFFGSGTQLSVL.

This chain connects TRBV21-1 to TRBJ2-1; TRBD2, as called in the table, went unchecked against the DNA. TRBV21-1 is noted as a pseudogene. The CDR3 totals 15 residues. CDR3 coding DNA: TGTGCCAGCAGCAAGCCTCTCAGTAGGGACTATGAGCAGTTCTTC. As protein: CASSKPLSRDYEQFF.

The rearrangement joins TRBV28 to TRBJ1-1, with 10 bases lining up with TRBD1. The CDR3 contains 14 residues. Germline V gene data show CDR1 as MDHEN and CDR2 as SYDVKM. With V trimmed by 6 bases and J by 4 bases, 5 bases remained unmatched. The CDR3 DNA follows: TGTGCCAGCAGGTTGACAGGGGGCAGCACTGAAGCTTTCTTT. It encodes CASRLTGGSTEAFF.

V usage is TRBV28 and J usage is TRBJ2-1; the match to TRBD2 covers 8 bases. Trimming took 6 bases from V and 8 from J; bases not matched to a gene: 21. Germline V gene data show CDR1 as MDHEN and CDR2 as SYDVKM. The CDR3 has 18 amino acids. The CDR3 DNA reads as TGTGCCAGCAGCACCGGGACCACGGGAGCGGGAGCGTTTGATGAGCAGTTCTTC. It specifies CASSTGTTGAGAFDEQFF.

V gene TRBV7-9 combines with J gene TRBJ2-7, with 7 bases that match TRBD1. CDR1 and CDR2 (germline): SEHNR, FQNEAQ (reference sequence). V shed 3 bases, J shed 3 bases, and the junction held 2 bases outside the gene matches. CDR3 size: 13 residues. The CDR3 DNA is TGTGCCAGCAGCTTTCAGGGGGTCTACGAGCAGTACTTC. This encodes CASSFQGVYEQYF.

V gene TRBV19 combines with J gene TRBJ2-5; 13 bases are a match to TRBD2. This CDR3 is built from 15 residues. V gave up 6 bases and J gave up 5 bases; unmatched junction bases: 6. The germline V gene has CDR1 LNHDA and CDR2 SQIVND (reference sequence). Here the CDR3 reads CASRRTSGSHETQYF. In nucleotides, the CDR3 is TGTGCCAGTAGACGGACTAGCGGGAGTCACGAGACCCAGTACTTC. The whole variable domain, filled in from reference TRBV19 and TRBJ2-5, reads DGGITQSPKYLFRKEGQNVTLSCEQNLNHDAMYWYRQDPGQGLRLIYYSQIVNDFQKGDIAEGYSVSREKKESFPLTVTSAQKNPTAFYLCASRRTSGSHETQYFGPGTRLLVL.

The CDR3 DNA reads as TGTGCCACCAGTGACGCTGGCCGGGACAGGTCTTCTGGCTACACCTTC. It is translated as CATSDAGRDRSSGYTF. V and J are TRBV24-1 and TRBJ1-2, with 8 nucleotides matching TRBD1. Trimming took 4 bases from V and 7 from J; bases not matched to a gene: 13. CDR3 size: 16 residues. Per germline, CDR1 KGHDR and CDR2 SFDVKD.

The chain's CDR3 is CAWTRGATEAFF. Written as DNA, the CDR3 is TGTGCCTGGACCCGGGGGGCCACTGAAGCTTTCTTT. This chain connects TRBV30 to TRBJ1-1; D is perhaps TRBD1 (6 bases). V lost 4 bases to trimming and J lost 4 bases, with 10 bases between them. CDR1 is GTSNPN and CDR2 is SVGIG in the germline V gene (reference sequence). The CDR3 totals 12 residues.

This chain uses TRBV11-2 with TRBJ2-2; D is undetermined. V was trimmed by 5 bases and J by 7 bases, leaving 17 bases between them. Germline assignment: CDR1 SGHAT and CDR2 FQNNGV. This CDR3 is 15 amino acids long. The DNA of the CDR3 is TGTGCCAGCAGCCCCATAAGTCCCCGGAGCGGGGAGCTGTTTTTT. This translates into CASSPISPRSGELFF.

This clone was seen only once. The chain recombines TRBV27 with TRBJ2-1, with 8 bases matching TRBD1. CDR3 length equals 15 residues. The V segment lost 5 bases and the J segment 4 bases; nucleotides outside the gene matches: 7. CDR1 is MNHEY, CDR2 SMNVEV, per germline (reference sequence). Here the CDR3 reads CASSLRDRLYNEQFF. CDR3 in DNA: TGTGCCAGCAGTCTCCGGGACAGGCTGTACAATGAGCAGTTCTTC.

The rearrangement links TRBV28 to TRBJ1-5; D possibly corresponds to TRBD1 (5 bases). V lost 6 bases and J lost 4, with 22 bases in between. The CDR3 has 17 residues. Per the germline V gene, CDR1 is MDHEN and CDR2 is SYDVKM. The CDR3 nucleotides are TGTGCCAGCAGAGGAACAGGAACCCGGTTCATAAATCAGCCCCAGCATTTT. Encoded protein: CASRGTGTRFINQPQHF.

J is TRBJ2-5 and V is TRBV28; 8 positions agree with TRBD2. Germline CDR1 is MDHEN and CDR2 is SYDVKM. The CDR3 is 15 amino acids. Unmatched junction bases numbered 13, after V lost 6 bases and J lost 7 bases. The CDR3, as DNA: TGTGCCAGCAGACCAGGACTAGCCGGTTACAGGACCCAGTACTTC. Encoded protein: CASRPGLAGYRTQYF. Together with reference TRBV28 and TRBJ2-5, the CDR3 gives the full variable domain: DVKVTQSSRYLVKRTGEKVFLECVQDMDHENMFWYRQDPGLGLRLIYFSYDVKMKEKGDIPEGYSVSREKKERFSLILESASTNQTSMYLCASRPGLAGYRTQYFGPGTRLLVL.

The chain has TRBV30 and TRBJ2-7; no firm D call. From germline, CDR1 is GTSNPN and CDR2 SVGIG (reference sequence). The CDR3 has 12 amino acids. V was cut by 4 bases and J by 7 bases, with 14 bases left in between. CDR3 loop: CAWTRLQPEQYF. CDR3 nucleotide sequence: TGTGCCTGGACCCGATTACAGCCAGAGCAGTACTTC.

The CDR3 DNA sequence: TGTGCCAGCAGCTCCGGCGGCCCCTACGAGCAGTACTTC. Translation gives CASSSGGPYEQYF. V is TRBV12-3 or TRBV12-4 and J is TRBJ2-7; D call uncertain. Trimming took off 6 bases at V and 2 bases at J, with 11 bases between the two ends. The CDR3 contains 13 residues.

In this sample, this clone turned up once. The V gene is TRBV3-1 (or the pseudogene TRBV3-2), the J gene TRBJ1-5; TRBD1 matches at 8 bases. CDR3 length: 18 residues. CDR1 is LGHDT and CDR2 is YNNKEL in the germline V gene (reference sequence). With 3 bases clipped from V and 1 base from J, the junction kept 11 bases outside the gene matches. CDR3 sequence: CASSQRGQAGYSNQPQHF. CDR3 in DNA: TGTGCCAGCAGCCAGAGGGGACAGGCGGGTTACAGCAATCAGCCCCAGCATTTT.

The rearrangement uses TRBV25-1 and TRBJ1-5; D remains unclear. The V and J ends lost 4 bases and 0 bases respectively, with 10 bases between them. This CDR3 contains 15 residues. CDR1 is MGHDK and CDR2 is SYGVNS in the germline V gene. The CDR3 loop is CASSAHGASNQPQHF. The CDR3 coding sequence is TGTGCCAGCAGTGCTCATGGAGCTAGCAATCAGCCCCAGCATTTT.

The chain recombines TRBV10-2 with TRBJ2-3; 9 nucleotides match TRBD2. Germline V CDR1 and CDR2: WSHSY, SAAADI. This CDR3 is built from 15 residues. Unmatched junction bases numbered 7, after V lost 7 bases and J lost 2 bases. The CDR3 protein is CASILKRGDTDTQYF. Written as DNA, the CDR3 is TGCGCCAGCATTCTGAAGCGGGGGGACACAGATACGCAGTATTTT.

The gene calls are TRBV20-1 and TRBJ2-7; 10 bases are shared with TRBD2. J was trimmed by 1 base and V by 3 bases; bases with no gene match: 3. The CDR3 spans 14 residues. Germline lookup yields CDR1 DFQATT and CDR2 SNEGSKA (reference sequence). The CDR3 coding sequence is TGCAGTGCTAGTAGCGGGAGGCCTTCCTACGAGCAGTACTTC. Translation gives CSASSGRPSYEQYF.

The J gene is TRBJ2-1, the V gene TRBV10-3; 7 bases are a match to TRBD2. The CDR3 is 14 amino acids. CDR1 is ENHRY, CDR2 SYGVKD, per germline. After removal of 10 bases from V and 7 bases from J, the junction contained 13 bases not matched to a gene. CDR3 nucleotides: TGTGCCACCCGGGGGGAAGCTGTGAAAAATGAGCAGTTCTTC. Encoded protein: CATRGEAVKNEQFF.

This clone was seen more than once but under ten times. The J gene is TRBJ2-5, the V gene TRBV19; 11 nucleotides line up with TRBD2. The CDR3 is 15 amino acids. The germline V gene encodes CDR1 LNHDA and CDR2 SQIVND (reference sequence). Trimming took 4 bases from V and 4 from J; bases not matched to a gene: 5. CDR3 in amino acids: CASSTLGLAGETQYF. The CDR3 DNA is TGTGCCAGTAGTACCTTAGGACTAGCGGGAGAGACCCAGTACTTC.

This clone appeared once. The chain has TRBV27 and TRBJ2-3, with 8 bases identical to TRBD2. Trimming took 5 bases from V and 0 from J; bases not matched to a gene: 4. This CDR3 is 15 amino acids long. Germline loops: CDR1 MNHEY, CDR2 SMNVEV (reference sequence). CDR3 loop: CASSRTSLSTDTQYF. CDR3 DNA sequence: TGTGCCAGCAGTCGGACTAGCCTTAGCACAGATACGCAGTATTTT.

The rearrangement links TRBV5-6 to TRBJ2-3, with a possible D match to TRBD2 (6 bases). This CDR3 region has 15 residues. Germline lookup yields CDR1 SGHDT and CDR2 YYEEEE. Trimming removed 4 bases from V and 1 base from J, with 13 bases in between. The CDR3 coding sequence is TGTGCCAGCAGCGAAAATAGCGGAGGCACAGATACGCAGTATTTT. Amino acids: CASSENSGGTDTQYF. Full variable domain (remainder filled in from reference TRBV5-6 and TRBJ2-3): DAGVTQSPTHLIKTRGQQVTLRCSPKSGHDTVSWYQQALGQGPQFIFQYYEEEERQRGNFPDRFSGHQFPNYSSELNVNALLLGDSALYLCASSENSGGTDTQYFGPGTRLTVL.

The V call is TRBV27, the J call TRBJ1-2; D is possibly TRBD1 (6 bases). V was pared by 4 bases and J by 4 bases, with 13 bases between. This CDR3 has 14 amino acids. Germline loops: CDR1 MNHEY, CDR2 SMNVEV (reference sequence). The CDR3 here is CASSSRGRGYGYTF. The CDR3 nucleotides read TGTGCCAGCAGTTCAAGGGGGAGGGGCTATGGCTACACCTTC.

The rearrangement uses TRBV19 and TRBJ2-5; 7 bases align to TRBD1. V was pared by 6 bases and J by 6 bases, with 7 bases of the junction left unmatched. The CDR3 has 13 residues. Germline CDR1 and CDR2: LNHDA and SQIVND (reference sequence). CDR3 bases: TGTGCCAGTAGCCCTGACAGGGCGAAGACCCAGTACTTC. Its protein product is CASSPDRAKTQYF.

The chain carries TRBV27 and TRBJ2-2, with D tentatively TRBD2 (5 bases). Trimming took off 3 bases at V and 4 bases at J, with 12 bases between the two ends. Germline V CDR1 and CDR2: MNHEY, SMNVEV (reference sequence). This CDR3 region has 15 residues. CDR3 residues: CASSLSSRGTGELFF. The CDR3 region has the DNA TGTGCCAGCAGTTTGTCTAGCCGGGGCACCGGGGAGCTGTTTTTT.

The chain joins TRBV5-5 to TRBJ1-2; a possible D gene is TRBD1 (6 bases). CDR1 is SGHKS, CDR2 YYEKEE, per germline (reference sequence). V lost 5 bases and J 0 bases, leaving 11 bases between the germline ends. The CDR3 is 14 residues long. The CDR3 sequence is CASSRDTANYGYTF. The CDR3 DNA follows: TGTGCCAGCAGTCGGGACACAGCTAACTATGGCTACACCTTC.

CDR3 coding DNA: TGTGCCAGCAGCTTATCGGGCGGGAGGGCCTTCGGGGAGCTGTTTTTT. Its protein is CASSLSGGRAFGELFF. The rearrangement joins TRBV7-9 to TRBJ2-2; 9 bases align to TRBD2. V shed 2 bases, J shed 7 bases, and the junction held 8 bases outside the gene matches. CDR1 SEHNR and CDR2 FQNEAQ come from the germline V gene (reference sequence). The CDR3 has 16 amino acids.